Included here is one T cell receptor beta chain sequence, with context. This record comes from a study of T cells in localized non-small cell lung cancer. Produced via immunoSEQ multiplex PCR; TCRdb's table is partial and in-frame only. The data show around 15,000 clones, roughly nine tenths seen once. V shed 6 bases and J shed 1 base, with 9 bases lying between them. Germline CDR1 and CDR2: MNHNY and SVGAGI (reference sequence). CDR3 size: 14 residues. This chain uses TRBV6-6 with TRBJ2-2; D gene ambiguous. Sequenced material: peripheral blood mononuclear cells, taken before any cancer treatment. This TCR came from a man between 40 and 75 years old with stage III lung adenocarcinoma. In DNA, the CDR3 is TGTGCCAGCAGCCGCTTCCAGAACACCGGGGAGCTGTTTTTT. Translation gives CASSRFQNTGELFF.